This T cell receptor (beta chain) was profiled in a study (dated by TCRdb to the mid-2010s). In terms of the full investigation: The study tested whether tumor-infiltrating Tregs in breast cancer are recruited from blood Tregs or converted in situ from other CD4+ T cell subsets. The research as a whole found: Tumor memory CD4+ T cell TCR gene usage clustered with blood and lymph node memory CD4+ cells and lymph node naive CD4+ cells. Tumor-infiltrating Treg TCR alpha and beta sequences overlapped most with tumor naive CD4+ T cells, then with blood naive CD4+ T cells. Validation in the larger cohort was restricted to a single TCR beta V-J rearrangement rather than whole repertoires.

Remarks on this clonotype: There is no known antigen for this receptor. Base qualities are not recorded, but no much larger clone differs from it by a single base.

Naive CD4+ T cells were purified with the Miltenyi Naive CD4+ T Cell Isolation kit, with Tregs depleted using CD25 microbeads. Tregs, naive and memory CD4+ T cells from tumor, blood and ipsilateral draining lymph nodes of 5 or 6 breast cancer patients underwent full-length TCR alpha and beta sequencing. Tumor tissue and lymph nodes from ipsilateral axillary dissection were perfused with PBS, minced and digested with collagenase I and hyaluronidase. FACS confirmed that the sorted cell populations were more than 90% pure. Spanning cysteine to phenylalanine, the CDR3 consists of 16 amino acids. CDR3 DNA is the only sequence kept; it has 48 bases, read in frame from the first base. The germline V and J ends show losses of 5 bases and 7 bases respectively, and no gene match explains 11 bases of the junction. The germline V gene supplies CDR1 SGHTA and CDR2 FQGNSA. Full-length TCR variable regions were amplified by 5' RACE PCR using constant-region reverse primers, and then by semi-nested PCR using Nested Universal Primer A. Using the ReliaPrep RNA Cell Miniprep System, total RNA was extracted, and the SMARTer RACE 5'/3' Kit was then used to reverse transcribe the RNA into 5'RACE-ready cDNA. Full-length TCR alpha and beta libraries were barcoded with multiplex adaptors and sequenced on an Illumina MiSeq. As for the authors' bioinformatics: Sequencing data were pooled across the five patients for each of nine subset-tissue groups and compared by unsupervised clustering of TCR gene usage. The Morisita-Horn index, with shared sequences weighted by their contribution to each repertoire, was used to calculate repertoire similarity. TCRdb reprocessed the public reads (quality trimming at Q25 with fastp, clone calling with MiXCR) and kept in-frame beta chains. Every CDR3 protein is listed once, alongside the most common genes and DNA of its rows. These V and J calls rely on TCRdb rather than the paper's analysis. This sample lists some 60,000 distinct CDR3 sequences; approximately 29% were detected once. The top ten clonotypes cover roughly 2.1% of the sample.

The rearrangement joined TRBV7-2 to TRBJ2-1, with 10 bases in between that match TRBD2. Sequenced: tumor-infiltrating naive CD4+ T cells sorted from the breast tumor. The sample's cell subset or site, from its label and the paper: naive CD4+ T cells, CD4+CD45RA+CD25-. The TCR sequence derives from a female donor with breast cancer. The CDR3 in this case is CASSPWGIAGGNEQFF. The DNA sequence is TGTGCCAGCAGCCCTTGGGGGATAGCGGGAGGTAATGAGCAGTTCTTC.